These T cell receptor beta chains were read from a single sample in a study of glioma-infiltrating T cells. TCRdb reprocessed the multiplex PCR reads via MiXCR and lists one record per CDR3 protein. This table holds more than 110,000 distinct CDR3 sequences, 30% to 40% found once. The sequencing input was glioma tissue, nonneoplastic brain tissue, or PBMCs (not recorded which). The receptors were sampled from a human donor with low-grade glioma or glioblastoma, undergoing nonglioma brain surgery, or in good health (not recorded which). CDR3s include the opening cysteine and the closing phenylalanine or tryptophan. A D gene is named only where the DNA matches it firmly. Some rows mark clone size as missing; the rest say once, few, many or name a class of expanded clone.

d_gene | j_gene | v_gene | abundance | CDR3nt | CDR3aa
. | TRBJ2-7 | TRBV19 | . | TGTGCCAGTAGTCTCTCGGAAGGGAGCGAGCAGTACTTC | CASSLSEGSEQYF
TRBD1 | TRBJ1-3 | TRBV6-1 | few | TGTGCCAGCAGCTGGAACCCGACAGGGGATGGAAACACCATATATTTT | CASSWNPTGDGNTIYF
. | TRBJ2-6 | TRBV6-6 | . | TGTGCCAGCAGTTACTCGTACAACTCTGGGGCCAACGTCCTGACTTTC | CASSYSYNSGANVLTF
TRBD2 | TRBJ2-1 | TRBV7-2 | . | TGTGCCAGCAGCTTAAGGCACGTTAGGTTAAGCGGGAGGGCCTATAATGAGCAGTTCTTC | CASSLRHVRLSGRAYNEQFF
. | TRBJ1-1 | TRBV25-1 | few | TGTGCCAGCAGTGATGGGCGGAACATGAACACTGAAGCTTTCTTT | CASSDGRNMNTEAFF
. | TRBJ1-1 | TRBV6-5 | . | TGTGCCAGCAGCAACGGGGTGACCACTGAAGCTTTCTTT | CASSNGVTTEAFF
. | TRBJ2-1 | TRBV2 | . | TGTGCCAGCAGTGAAAGAGAGACCCAGTTCTTC | CASSERETQFF
TRBD2 | TRBJ2-7 | TRBV7-2 | . | TGTGCCAGCAGCTTTAGCGGGGGAAACTCCTACGAGCAGTACTTC | CASSFSGGNSYEQYF
. | TRBJ2-7 | TRBV6-1 | . | TGTGCCAGCAGTGAAGCTGGGGGGACCTACGAGCAGTACTTC | CASSEAGGTYEQYF
TRBD1 | TRBJ2-5 | TRBV7-2 | . | TGTGCCAGCAGCCCTGGACAGGGGTTTACAGAGACCCAGTACTTC | CASSPGQGFTETQYF
. | TRBJ2-7 | TRBV4-3 | . | TGCGCCAGCAGCCAAGACTTCCCTGCCTACGAGCAGTACTTC | CASSQDFPAYEQYF
. | TRBJ2-7 | TRBV7-2 | . | TGTGCCAGCAGCTTCGACGGCCCCTACGAGCAGTACTTC | CASSFDGPYEQYF
TRBD2 | TRBJ2-2 | TRBV20-1 | few | TGCAGTGCCGGACGGGGGGCCGGGGAGCTGTTTTTT | CSAGRGAGELFF
TRBD2 | TRBJ2-3 | TRBV18 | few | TGTGCCAGCTCCCACGGGACTAGCGATAACACAGATACGCAGTATTTT | CASSHGTSDNTDTQYF
TRBD1 | TRBJ1-2 | TRBV14 | . | TGTGCCAGCAGCCAAGGGGCAGGGGGCCACTATGGCTACACCTTC | CASSQGAGGHYGYTF
TRBD1 | TRBJ1-1 | TRBV7-6 | . | TGTGCCAGCAGCTTAGGACAGGGGGTTCGAGCTTTCTTT | CASSLGQGVRAFF
TRBD1 | TRBJ2-3 | TRBV6-2/TRBV6-3 | . | TGTGCCAGCAGTGACTACAGGGGTGAAAATACGCAGTATTTT | CASSDYRGENTQYF
. | TRBJ1-2 | TRBV6-1 | few | TGTGCCAGCAGGACCACAGGGAAGGGCTACACCTTC | CASRTTGKGYTF
. | TRBJ2-1 | TRBV19 | . | TGTGCCAGTAGTCCGACCACCTCCTCCTACAATGAGCAGTTCTTC | CASSPTTSSYNEQFF
TRBD2 | TRBJ2-7 | TRBV7-2 | . | TGTGCCAGCAGCTTAGCGGGGACTAGCGGCTACGAGCAGTACTTC | CASSLAGTSGYEQYF
. | TRBJ2-1 | TRBV11-2 | . | TGTGCCAGCAGCCAAGACGGATCGGCACAGGGTGAGCAGTTCTTC | CASSQDGSAQGEQFF
TRBD1 | TRBJ2-7 | TRBV28 | . | TGTGCCAGCAGTTTGGGGACAGGGACAAACGAGCAGTACTTC | CASSLGTGTNEQYF
. | TRBJ2-1 | TRBV10-2 | . | TGCGCCAGCAGTGAGTCCGTGGTCTCGTTCTTC | CASSESVVSFF
. | TRBJ1-3 | TRBV6-2/TRBV6-3 | . | TGCGCCAGCAGTGGTCATCGAGGCGGAAACACCATATATTTT | CASSGHRGGNTIYF
. | TRBJ2-2 | TRBV6-2/TRBV6-3 | few | TGTGCCAGCAACAAAAACACCGGGGAGCTGTTTTTT | CASNKNTGELFF
. | TRBJ1-4 | TRBV2 | . | TGTGCCAGCAGTGGAGGGGCAACTAATGAAAAACTGTTTTTT | CASSGGATNEKLFF
. | TRBJ1-2 | TRBV18 | . | TGTGCCAGCTCACCCGCGAGTTTGAACTATGGCTACACCTTC | CASSPASLNYGYTF
TRBD2 | TRBJ2-1 | TRBV27 | . | TGTGCCAGCCGCGACGCAGCGGGGGGGTACAATGAGCAGTTCTTC | CASRDAAGGYNEQFF
. | TRBJ2-2 | TRBV29-1 | . | TGCAGCGTTGAATCTGGGCTAAACACCGGGGAGCTGTTTTTT | CSVESGLNTGELFF
. | TRBJ1-1 | TRBV4-3 | . | TGCGCCAGCAGCCAAGAACCCCATACGAACACTGAAGCTCTCTTT | CASSQEPHTNTEALF
. | TRBJ2-1 | TRBV6-6 | . | TGTGCCAGCAGTTCGCAACCCGGCACCTACAATGAGCAGCTCTTC | CASSSQPGTYNEQLF
TRBD1 | TRBJ1-5 | TRBV6-2/TRBV6-3 | . | TGTGCCGCGTCTCGACAGGGTGGGGATCAGCCCCAGCATTTT | CAASRQGGDQPQHF
. | TRBJ2-5 | TRBV27 | many | TGTGCCAGCAGTCGTAGGTCATTTCAAGAGACCCAGTACTTC | CASSRRSFQETQYF
. | TRBJ1-1 | TRBV4-3 | . | TGCGCCAGCAGCCAAGATCTTAACAGCAGGGGAGCTTTCTTT | CASSQDLNSRGAFF
TRBD1 | TRBJ1-1 | TRBV6-1 | few | TGTGCCAGCAGTGATTTTGTCAAACAGGGGTCCGCTTTCTTT | CASSDFVKQGSAFF
TRBD1 | TRBJ1-2 | TRBV28 | . | TGTGCCAGCAGACCAGGGGGAAGTAGCGGCTACACCTTC | CASRPGGSSGYTF
. | TRBJ2-5 | TRBV5-6 | . | TGTGCCAGCAGCTTGAGCGGGCCCTCGACCCAGTACTTC | CASSLSGPSTQYF
. | TRBJ1-2 | TRBV6-5 | few | TGTGCCAGCAGTTACTCCTATATGGGCTACACCTTC | CASSYSYMGYTF
TRBD1 | TRBJ2-7 | TRBV12-3/TRBV12-4 | . | TGTGCCAGCAGTTTATCGGGACAGGGCTACGAGCAGTACTTC | CASSLSGQGYEQYF
. | TRBJ2-7 | TRBV18 | few | TGTGCCAGCTCACTACGGGACACCTACGAGCAGTACTTC | CASSLRDTYEQYF
TRBD1 | TRBJ2-7 | TRBV20-1 | . | TGCAGTGCTAGATCACACAGGGGTATTGAGTCCTACGAGCAGTACTTC | CSARSHRGIESYEQYF
. | TRBJ1-3 | TRBV15 | few | TGTGCCACTGGGACGGACCAGAGACTGGGAAACACCATATATTTT | CATGTDQRLGNTIYF
. | TRBJ2-6 | TRBV6-1 | . | TGTGCCAGCATCCAGGGGAGCTCTGGGGCCAACGTTCTGACTTTC | CASIQGSSGANVLTF
. | TRBJ1-6 | TRBV27 | few | TGTGCCAGCAGTCTAACCCTCAGGAGCGATTCACCCCTCCACTTT | CASSLTLRSDSPLHF
TRBD2 | TRBJ2-7 | TRBV20-1 | . | TGCAGTGCCCTTACTATCGGGGGGGCCTACGAGCAGTACTTC | CSALTIGGAYEQYF
. | TRBJ2-5 | TRBV7-2 | . | TGTGACAGCAGCCCCCGAGAGGGACCAAAAGAGACCCAGTACTTC | CDSSPREGPKETQYF
TRBD2 | TRBJ2-2 | TRBV29-1 | . | TGCAGCGTTGCGCTAGCGGGCGCGAACACCGGGGAGCTGTTTTTT | CSVALAGANTGELFF
TRBD2 | TRBJ2-3 | TRBV12-3/TRBV12-4 | . | TGTGCCAGCAGTTTAGCCCGGGCTAGCGGGAGCACAGATACGCAGTATTTT | CASSLARASGSTDTQYF
. | TRBJ1-5 | TRBV19 | . | TGTGCCAGTAGTATAAGTGGCAGGGACCATCAGCCCCAGCATTTT | CASSISGRDHQPQHF
. | TRBJ1-2 | TRBV2 | once | TGTGCCAGCAGGATTACAGGGCTCTATGGCTACACCTTC | CASRITGLYGYTF
TRBD1 | TRBJ2-7 | TRBV6-2/TRBV6-3 | few | TGTGCCAGCAGTTCTCCGGGACAGGGGGCCTACGAGCAGTACTTC | CASSSPGQGAYEQYF
. | TRBJ2-5 | TRBV20-1 | once | TGCAGTGCCCATAGGCCGTTGGAGAACAGGCGAGAGACCCAGTACTTC | CSAHRPLENRRETQYF
. | TRBJ2-3 | TRBV29-1 | few | TGCAGCGTCAATATCCCTAGCACAGATACGCAGTATTTT | CSVNIPSTDTQYF
. | TRBJ1-2 | TRBV7-6 | . | TGTGCCAGCAGCTTAGGGGGGGATGGCTACACCTTC | CASSLGGDGYTF
. | TRBJ2-5 | TRBV6-2/TRBV6-3 | few | TGTGCCAGCAGTTACTATCGCCAGGAGACCCAGTACTTC | CASSYYRQETQYF
TRBD2 | TRBJ2-7 | TRBV28 | few | TGTGCCAGCAGTTGGGGACTAGCGGGAGTGGAACAGTACTTC | CASSWGLAGVEQYF
. | TRBJ1-3 | TRBV20-1 | . | TGCAGTGCTAACCCCAGGGTTGGAAACACCATATATTTT | CSANPRVGNTIYF
. | TRBJ2-3 | TRBV7-2 | . | TGTGCCAGCAGCTTTCGGTCCGGGGATCAAGATACGCAGTATTTT | CASSFRSGDQDTQYF